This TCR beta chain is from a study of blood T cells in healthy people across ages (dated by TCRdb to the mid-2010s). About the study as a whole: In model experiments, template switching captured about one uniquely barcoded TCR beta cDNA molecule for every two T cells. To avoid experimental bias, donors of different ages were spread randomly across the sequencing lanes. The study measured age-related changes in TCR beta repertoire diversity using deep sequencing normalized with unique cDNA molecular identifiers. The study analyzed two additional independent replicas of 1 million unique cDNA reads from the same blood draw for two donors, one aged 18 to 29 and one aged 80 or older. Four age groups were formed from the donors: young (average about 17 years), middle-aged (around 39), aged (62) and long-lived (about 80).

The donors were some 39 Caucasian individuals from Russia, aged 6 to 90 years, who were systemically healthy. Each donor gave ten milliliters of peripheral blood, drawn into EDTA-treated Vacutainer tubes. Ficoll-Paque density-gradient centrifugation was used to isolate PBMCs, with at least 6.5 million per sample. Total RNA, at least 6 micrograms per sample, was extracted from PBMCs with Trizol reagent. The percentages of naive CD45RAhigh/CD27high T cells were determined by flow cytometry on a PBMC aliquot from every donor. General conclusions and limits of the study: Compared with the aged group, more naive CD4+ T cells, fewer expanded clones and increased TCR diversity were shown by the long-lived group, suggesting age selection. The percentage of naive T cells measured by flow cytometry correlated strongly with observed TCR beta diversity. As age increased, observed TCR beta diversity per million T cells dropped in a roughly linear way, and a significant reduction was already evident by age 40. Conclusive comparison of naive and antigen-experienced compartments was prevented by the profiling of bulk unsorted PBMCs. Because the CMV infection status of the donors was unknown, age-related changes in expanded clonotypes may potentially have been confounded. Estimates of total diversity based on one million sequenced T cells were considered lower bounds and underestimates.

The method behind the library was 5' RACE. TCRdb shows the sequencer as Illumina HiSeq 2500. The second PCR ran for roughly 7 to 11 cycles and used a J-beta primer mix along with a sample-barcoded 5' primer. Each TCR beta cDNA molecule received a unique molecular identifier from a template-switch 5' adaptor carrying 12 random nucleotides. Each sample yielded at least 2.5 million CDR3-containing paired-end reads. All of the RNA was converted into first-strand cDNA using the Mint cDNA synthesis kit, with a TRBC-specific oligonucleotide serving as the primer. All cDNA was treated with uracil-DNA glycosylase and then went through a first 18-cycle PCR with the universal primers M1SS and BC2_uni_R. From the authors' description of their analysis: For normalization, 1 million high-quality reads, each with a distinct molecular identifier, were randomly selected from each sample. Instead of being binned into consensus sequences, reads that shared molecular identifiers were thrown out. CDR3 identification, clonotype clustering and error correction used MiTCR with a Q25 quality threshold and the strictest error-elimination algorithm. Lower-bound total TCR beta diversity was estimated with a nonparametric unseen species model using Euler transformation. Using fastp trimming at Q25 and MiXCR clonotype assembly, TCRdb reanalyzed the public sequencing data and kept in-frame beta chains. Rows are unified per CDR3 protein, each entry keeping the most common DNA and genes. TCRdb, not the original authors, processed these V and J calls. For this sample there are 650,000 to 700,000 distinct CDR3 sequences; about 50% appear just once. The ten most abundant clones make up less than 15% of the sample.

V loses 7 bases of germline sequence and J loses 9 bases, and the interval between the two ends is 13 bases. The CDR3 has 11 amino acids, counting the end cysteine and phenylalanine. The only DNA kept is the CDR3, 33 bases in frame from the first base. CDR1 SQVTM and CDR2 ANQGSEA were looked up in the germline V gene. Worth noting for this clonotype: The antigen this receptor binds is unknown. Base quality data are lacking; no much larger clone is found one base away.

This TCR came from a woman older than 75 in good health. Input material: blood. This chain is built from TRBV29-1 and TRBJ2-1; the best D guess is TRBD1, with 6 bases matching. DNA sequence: TGCAGCGGTGGGGGCCGGAGTGAGCAGTTCTTC. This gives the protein CSGGGRSEQFF.